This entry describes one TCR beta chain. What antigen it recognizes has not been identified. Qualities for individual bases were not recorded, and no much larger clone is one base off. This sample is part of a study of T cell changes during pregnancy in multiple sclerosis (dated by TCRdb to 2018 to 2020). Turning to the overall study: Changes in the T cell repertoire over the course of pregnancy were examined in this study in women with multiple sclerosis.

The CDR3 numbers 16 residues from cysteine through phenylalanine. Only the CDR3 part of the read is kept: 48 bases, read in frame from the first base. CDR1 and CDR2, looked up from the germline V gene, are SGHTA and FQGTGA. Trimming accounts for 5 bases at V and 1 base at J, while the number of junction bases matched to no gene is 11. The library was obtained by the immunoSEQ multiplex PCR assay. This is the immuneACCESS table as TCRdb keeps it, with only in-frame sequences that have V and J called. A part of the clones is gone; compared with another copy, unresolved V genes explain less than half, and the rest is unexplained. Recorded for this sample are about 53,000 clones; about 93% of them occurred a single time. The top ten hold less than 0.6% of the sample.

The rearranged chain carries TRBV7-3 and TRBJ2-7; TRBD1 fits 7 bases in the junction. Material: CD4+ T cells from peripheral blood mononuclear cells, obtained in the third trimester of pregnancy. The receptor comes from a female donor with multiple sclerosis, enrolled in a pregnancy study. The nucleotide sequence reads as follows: TGTGCCAGCAGCCTGGGACAGAAAGCTTCTTCCTACGAGCAGTACTTC. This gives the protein CASSLGQKASSYEQYF.